The 25 T cell receptor beta chains below were found in one sample sequenced in a study of shared clonotypes between healthy human individuals. This table comes from immunoSEQ multiplex PCR, and its TCRdb copy is limited to in-frame clones, with some not included. Of about 700,000 clones listed, about 74% are singletons. Sequencing used memory CD4+ T cells sorted from blood. Subset: CD45RA-negative fraction. The receptors were sampled from a woman in her 30s in good health.

V and J are TRBV28 and TRBJ2-2; D is unresolved. The CDR3 loop spans 15 amino acids. Germline CDR1 reads MDHEN; CDR2 reads SYDVKM. V dropped 2 bases and J dropped 8 bases, with 15 bases sitting between them. The CDR3 DNA is TGTGCCAGCAGTTTAGACCTCATACAGACAGGGGAGCTGTTTTTT. Protein: CASSLDLIQTGELFF.

This clone has a handful of counts. The CDR3 nucleotides are TGTGCCAGCAGCTTACGTGAGAACACTGAAGCTTTCTTT. Protein: CASSLRENTEAFF. The chain employs TRBV7-6 and TRBJ1-1; D is unclear. Trimming pared 2 bases from V and 1 base from J, leaving 5 bases between. This CDR3 is 13 amino acids long. CDR1 and CDR2 from the germline V gene are SGHVS and FNYEAQ. The whole variable domain, remainder taken from reference TRBV7-6 and TRBJ1-1, is GAGVSQSPRYKVTKRGQDVALRCDPISGHVSLYWYRQALGQGPEFLTYFNYEAQQDKSGLPNDRFSAERPEGSISTLTIQRTEQRDSAMYRCASSLRENTEAFFGQGTRLTVV.

This chain joins TRBV7-2 and TRBJ2-5, with 9 bases that match TRBD1. CDR1 SGHTA and CDR2 FQGNSA come from the germline V gene. CDR3 length: 14 residues. The J segment lost 5 bases and the V segment lost 2 bases, leaving 3 bases of the junction unmatched. The CDR3 protein is CASSLPGTGETQYF. DNA of the CDR3: TGTGCCAGCAGCTTACCCGGGACAGGGGAGACCCAGTACTTC.

In this sample, this clone turned up a few times. The chain recombines TRBV5-1 with TRBJ2-7; 8 bases map to TRBD1. There are 15 residues in the CDR3. V dropped 0 bases and J dropped 3; count of bases not matched to a gene: 5. From germline, CDR1 is SGHRS and CDR2 YFSETQ. The CDR3 nucleotides read TGCGCCAGCAGCTTGGGACAGGGGAACTACTACGAGCAGTACTTC. Its translation: CASSLGQGNYYEQYF.

This sequence joins TRBV5-1 and TRBJ2-7; TRBD1 matches at 8 bases. The CDR3 spans 14 residues. The germline gives CDR1 SGHRS, CDR2 YFSETQ. V shed 1 base and J 6 bases; nucleotides not matched to a gene: 6. CDR3 amino acids: CASSLSTGAGEQYF. The CDR3 nucleotides read TGCGCCAGCAGCTTGTCGACAGGGGCCGGCGAGCAGTACTTC.

The chain joins TRBV5-1 to TRBJ2-2; 10 bases are a match to TRBD2. Germline V CDR1 and CDR2: SGHRS, YFSETQ. V trimming: 0 bases; J trimming: 9 bases; junction bases outside the gene matches: 23. The CDR3 is made up of 21 amino acids. The CDR3 here is CASSLAEASGRLKLHRRELFF. The CDR3 nucleotides read TGCGCCAGCAGCTTGGCCGAGGCTAGCGGGAGACTAAAATTACACCGCCGGGAGCTGTTTTTT.

This clone was seen a few times. The V call is TRBV27, the J call TRBJ2-3; D not certain. Trimming took off 5 bases at V and 2 bases at J, with 8 bases between the two ends. This CDR3 contains 13 residues. Germline V gene sequence: CDR1 MNHEY, CDR2 SMNVEV (reference sequence). CDR3 bases: TGTGCCAGCAGTCTAGGACCCACAGATACGCAGTATTTT. This codes for CASSLGPTDTQYF.

V is TRBV25-1 and J is TRBJ2-5; 9 nucleotides align to TRBD1. The end of the DNA is better explained by TRBJ2-7, so the J call may be wrong. Germline CDR1 MGHDK, CDR2 SYGVNS. CDR3 size: 15 residues. CDR3 bases: TGTGCCAGCAGTGGCGGACAGGGGTCCTCCTACGAGCAGTACTTC. Amino acids: CASSGGQGSSYEQYF.

Concerning this clone: One junction end disagrees with the germline gene, perhaps due to a read error. This sequence joins TRBV14 and TRBJ1-1; 7 bases fit TRBD1. Per germline, CDR1 SGHDN and CDR2 FVKESK. The CDR3 is 15 amino acids. The CDR3 DNA follows: TGTGCCAGCAGAGACACAGGGGCCCGCGGGCCCACCATTGTCTTT. Translation gives CASRDTGARGPTIVF.

To note about this clone: In the same sample, other DNA sequences code for this CDR3. The chain uses TRBV11-2 and TRBJ1-2; D is unclear. Between the trimmed V and J ends, which lost 6 bases and 3 bases, there was a span of 8 bases. The germline V gene has CDR1 SGHAT and CDR2 FQNNGV. The CDR3 contains 12 residues. CDR3 amino acids: CASSKGDYGYTF. For the CDR3, the DNA is TGTGCCAGCAGTAAGGGTGACTATGGCTACACCTTC.

J is TRBJ2-7 and V is TRBV4-1; tentatively, D is TRBD2 (5 bases). The CDR3 spans 17 residues. Germline CDR1 and CDR2: MGHRA and YSYEKL. V lost 1 base, J lost 0 bases, and 16 bases lay in between. The CDR3 DNA sequence: TGCGCCAGCAGCCAAGGGTTCAAGGGTGGGAGCTCCTACGAGCAGTACTTC. Translated, it gives CASSQGFKGGSSYEQYF.

There are a few counts of this clone. The V and J genes are TRBV7-7 and TRBJ2-6, with no clear D. The V end lost 4 bases, the J end lost 0 bases, and 4 bases lay between the germline ends. This CDR3 has 14 amino acids. The germline CDR1 and CDR2 sequences are SSHAT and FNYEAQ (reference sequence). The CDR3 DNA reads TGTGCCAGCAGCTCTAGCTCTGGGGCCAACGTCCTGACTTTC. Translation: CASSSSSGANVLTF.

This chain links TRBV5-1 with TRBJ2-7; no definite D call. The germline gives CDR1 SGHRS, CDR2 YFSETQ. The CDR3 runs to 10 residues. V lost 3 bases and J 3 bases, leaving 1 base between the germline ends. The DNA for the CDR3 is TGCGCCAGCAGCTACTACGAGCAGTACTTC. Translated, it gives CASSYYEQYF.

V and J are TRBV5-1 and TRBJ2-5, with 7 bases lining up with TRBD1. Per the germline V gene, CDR1 is SGHRS and CDR2 is YFSETQ. The CDR3 is made up of 15 amino acids. V gave up 0 bases and J gave up 5 bases; unmatched junction bases: 7. The CDR3 bases are TGCGCCAGCAGCTTGGAGGGGGCGGCGTGGGAGACCCAGTACTTC. It encodes CASSLEGAAWETQYF.

This clone was seen more than once but under ten times. This CDR3 is also generated by other DNA sequences in the sample. The J gene is TRBJ2-1, the V gene TRBV9; TRBD1 matches 9 bases. The ends lost 2 bases at V and 3 bases at J; junction bases unmatched: 3. CDR1 SGDLS and CDR2 YYNGEE come from the germline V gene. This CDR3 has 15 amino acids. Written as DNA, the CDR3 is TGTGCCAGCAGCGTGGGGACAGGGAGCTACAATGAGCAGTTCTTC. Translated: CASSVGTGSYNEQFF.

V and J are TRBV6-1 and TRBJ2-1, with TRBD2 identical over 7 bases. The CDR3 runs to 15 residues. Germline V gives CDR1 MNHNS, CDR2 SASEGT. J lost 8 bases, V lost 4 bases, and 11 bases had no gene match. The CDR3 DNA reads TGTGCCAGCAGTGTCGAACGGGTAGCGGGTGATGAGCAGTTCTTC. This translates into CASSVERVAGDEQFF.

The J gene is TRBJ2-7, the V gene TRBV19, with D hard to call. Germline V CDR1 and CDR2: LNHDA, SQIVND (reference sequence). The CDR3 length is 12 residues. V was trimmed by 4 bases and J by 6 bases, leaving 10 bases between them. The CDR3 sequence is CASSTLAGEQYF. CDR3 nucleotides: TGTGCCAGTAGTACACTTGCCGGCGAGCAGTACTTC.

The chain carries TRBV7-8 and TRBJ1-4, with D possibly being TRBD1 (6 bases). Looked up from germline, CDR1 is SGHVS and CDR2 is FQNEAQ. This CDR3 has 14 residues. The V gene lost 4 bases and the J gene lost 1 base, with 7 bases spanning the gap. The CDR3 DNA reads as TGTGCCAGCAGCTGGACAGAAACTAATGAAAAACTGTTTTTT. Protein sequence: CASSWTETNEKLFF.

J is TRBJ2-2 and V is TRBV5-1, with D possibly matching TRBD2 (6 bases). CDR3 size: 16 residues. The germline V gene has CDR1 SGHRS and CDR2 YFSETQ. Trimming removed 0 bases at V and 4 bases at J, with 13 bases between. Written as DNA, the CDR3 is TGCGCCAGCAGCTTGGTTGGAGCGGGCCCCACCGGGGAGCTGTTTTTT. Protein sequence: CASSLVGAGPTGELFF.

The gene calls are TRBV29-1 and TRBJ2-3, with D unclear. Germline V gene lookup returns CDR1 SQVTM and CDR2 ANQGSEA. The CDR3 is made up of 12 amino acids. V was pared by 0 bases and J by 6 bases, with 7 bases between. As DNA, the CDR3 is TGCAGCGTTGAAGATCTCAGGGATACGCAGTATTTT. Translated: CSVEDLRDTQYF.

The V and J genes are TRBV28 and TRBJ1-3, with D possibly matching TRBD1 (5 bases). The CDR3 spans 14 residues. CDR1 is MDHEN and CDR2 is SYDVKM in the germline V gene. Trimming took 6 bases from V and 4 from J, leaving 13 bases between them. The CDR3 here is CASRPRGRGNTIYF. CDR3 bases: TGTGCCAGCAGACCGCGGGGCCGCGGAAACACCATATATTTT.

The genes are TRBV28 and TRBJ1-1; no firm D call. V lost 3 bases and J lost 5, with 10 bases in between. The CDR3 spans 13 residues. CDR1 MDHEN and CDR2 SYDVKM come from the germline V gene. The CDR3 protein is CASSFVAETEAFF. CDR3 in DNA: TGTGCCAGCAGTTTTGTAGCAGAAACTGAAGCTTTCTTT. Full variable domain (missing parts from reference TRBV28 and TRBJ1-1): DVKVTQSSRYLVKRTGEKVFLECVQDMDHENMFWYRQDPGLGLRLIYFSYDVKMKEKGDIPEGYSVSREKKERFSLILESASTNQTSMYLCASSFVAETEAFFGQGTRLTVV.

About this clone: A far larger clone is only one base removed, so a read error is likely. V gene TRBV25-1 combines with J gene TRBJ2-5; 7 bases map to TRBD2. CDR1 MGHDK and CDR2 SYGVNS come from the germline V gene. This CDR3 has 16 residues. V shed 1 base and J 9 bases; nucleotides not matched to a gene: 14. The DNA for the CDR3 is TGTGCCAGCAGTGAATTGGGAACTAGCGAGGATGAGGCCCAGTACTTC. As protein: CASSELGTSEDEAQYF.

The genes are TRBV6-6 and TRBJ1-6; the D gene is possibly TRBD1 (5 bases). CDR3 length: 14 residues. With 6 bases removed from V and 9 bases from J, the gap between germline ends came to 15 bases. The germline V gene has CDR1 MNHNY and CDR2 SVGAGI (reference sequence). The CDR3: CASRRDGEGSPLHF. CDR3 sequence (DNA): TGTGCCAGCAGAAGGGACGGTGAGGGTTCACCCCTCCACTTT.

The V call is TRBV5-1, the J call TRBJ2-5; D not resolved. Deletions cut 0 bases from V and 1 base from J, with 10 bases between. The CDR3 is 15 amino acids. Germline assignment: CDR1 SGHRS and CDR2 YFSETQ. As DNA, the CDR3 is TGCGCCAGCAGCTTGGCCCGAGACGGCCAAGAGACCCAGTACTTC. It is translated as CASSLARDGQETQYF.